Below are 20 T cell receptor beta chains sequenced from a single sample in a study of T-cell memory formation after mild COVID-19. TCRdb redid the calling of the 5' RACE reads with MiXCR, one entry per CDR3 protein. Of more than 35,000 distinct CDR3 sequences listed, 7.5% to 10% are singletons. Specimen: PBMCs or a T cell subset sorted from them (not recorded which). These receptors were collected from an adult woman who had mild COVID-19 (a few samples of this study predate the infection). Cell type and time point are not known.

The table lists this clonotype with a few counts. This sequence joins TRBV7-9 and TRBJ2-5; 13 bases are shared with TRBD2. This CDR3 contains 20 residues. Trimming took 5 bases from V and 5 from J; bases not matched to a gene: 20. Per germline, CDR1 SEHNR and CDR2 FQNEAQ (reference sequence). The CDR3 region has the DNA TGTGCCAGCAGCCACAACCCCGGGACTAGCGGGACAACTAGGTGGGAGACCCAGTACTTC. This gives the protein CASSHNPGTSGTTRWETQYF. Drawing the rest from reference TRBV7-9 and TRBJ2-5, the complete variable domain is DTGVSQNPRHKITKRGQNVTFRCDPISEHNRLYWYRQTLGQGPEFLTYFQNEAQLEKSRLLSDRFSAERPKGSFSTLEIQRTEQGDSAMYLCASSHNPGTSGTTRWETQYFGPGTRLLVL.

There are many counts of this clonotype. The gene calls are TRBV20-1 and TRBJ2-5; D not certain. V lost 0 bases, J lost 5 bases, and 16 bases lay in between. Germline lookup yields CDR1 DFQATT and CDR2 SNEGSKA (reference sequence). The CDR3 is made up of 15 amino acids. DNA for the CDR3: TGCAGTGCTAGAGATCTCTTGGTGGTCGGGGAGACCCAGTACTTC. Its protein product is CSARDLLVVGETQYF.

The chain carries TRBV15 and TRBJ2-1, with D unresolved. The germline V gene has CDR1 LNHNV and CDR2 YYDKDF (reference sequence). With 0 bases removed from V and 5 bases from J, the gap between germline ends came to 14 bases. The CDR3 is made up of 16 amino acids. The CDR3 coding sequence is TGTGCCACCAGCAGAGAATTGGCGGATGGGAACAATGAGCAGTTCTTC. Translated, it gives CATSRELADGNNEQFF.

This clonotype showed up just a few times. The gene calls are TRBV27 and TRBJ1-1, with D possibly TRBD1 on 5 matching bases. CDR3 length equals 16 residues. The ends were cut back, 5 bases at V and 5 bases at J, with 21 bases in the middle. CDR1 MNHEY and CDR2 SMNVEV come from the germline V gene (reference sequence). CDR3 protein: CASSALASGTGTEAFF. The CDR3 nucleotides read TGTGCCAGCAGTGCCCTGGCCTCCGGGACGGGAACTGAAGCTTTCTTT.

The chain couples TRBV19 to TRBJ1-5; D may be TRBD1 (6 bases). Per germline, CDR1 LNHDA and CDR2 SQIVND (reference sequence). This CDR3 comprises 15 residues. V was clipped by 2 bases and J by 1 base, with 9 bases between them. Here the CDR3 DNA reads TGTGCCAGTAGTATATGGGGGCACAGCAATCAGCCCCAGCATTTT. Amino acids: CASSIWGHSNQPQHF.

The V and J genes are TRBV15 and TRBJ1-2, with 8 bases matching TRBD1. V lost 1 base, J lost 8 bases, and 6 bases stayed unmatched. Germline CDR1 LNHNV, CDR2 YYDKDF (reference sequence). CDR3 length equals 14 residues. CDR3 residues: CATSRAETGDGYTF. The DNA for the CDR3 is TGTGCCACCAGCAGAGCTGAGACAGGGGACGGCTACACCTTC.

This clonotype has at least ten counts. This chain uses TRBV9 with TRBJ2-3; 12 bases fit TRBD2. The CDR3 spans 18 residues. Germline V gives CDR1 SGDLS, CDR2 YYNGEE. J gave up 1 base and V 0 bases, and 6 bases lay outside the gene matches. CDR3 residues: CASSVAGTSGRRTDTQYF. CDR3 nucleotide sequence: TGTGCCAGCAGCGTAGCAGGGACTAGCGGGCGTCGCACAGATACGCAGTATTTT. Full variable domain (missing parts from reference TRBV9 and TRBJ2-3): DSGVTQTPKHLITATGQRVTLRCSPRSGDLSVYWYQQSLDQGLQFLIQYYNGEERAKGNILERFSAQQFPDLHSELNLSSLELGDSALYFCASSVAGTSGRRTDTQYFGPGTRLTVL.

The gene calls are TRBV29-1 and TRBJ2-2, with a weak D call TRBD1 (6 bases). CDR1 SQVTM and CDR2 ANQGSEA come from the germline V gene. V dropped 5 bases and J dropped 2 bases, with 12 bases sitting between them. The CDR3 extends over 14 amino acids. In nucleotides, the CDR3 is TGCAGCGTTCGAAAGGGGACAAACACCGGGGAGCTGTTTTTT. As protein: CSVRKGTNTGELFF.

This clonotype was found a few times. CDR3 in amino acids: CASRGRGTRIYEQYF. CDR3 nucleotide sequence: TGTGCCAGCAGGGGCCGCGGGACTAGAATCTACGAGCAGTACTTC. V usage is TRBV6-1 and J usage is TRBJ2-7; 8 bases map to TRBD2. The CDR3 covers 15 residues. Per the germline V gene, CDR1 is MNHNS and CDR2 is SASEGT. J gave up 3 bases and V 6 bases, and 10 bases lay outside the gene matches.

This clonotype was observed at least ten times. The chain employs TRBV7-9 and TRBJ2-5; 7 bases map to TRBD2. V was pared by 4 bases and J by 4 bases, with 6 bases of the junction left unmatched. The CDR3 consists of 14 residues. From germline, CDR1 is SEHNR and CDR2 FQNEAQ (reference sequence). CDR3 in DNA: TGTGCCAGCAGCTCGGGACCGGGGGGAGAGACCCAGTACTTC. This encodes CASSSGPGGETQYF.

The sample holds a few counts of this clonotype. The DNA for the CDR3 is TGCAGCGCAATTAGTGTTTCCTACGAGCAGTACTTC. As protein: CSAISVSYEQYF. The chain has TRBV29-1 and TRBJ2-7; D is unresolved. V lost 7 bases, J lost 1 base, and 11 bases lay in between. This CDR3 is 12 amino acids long. Germline loops: CDR1 SQVTM, CDR2 ANQGSEA.

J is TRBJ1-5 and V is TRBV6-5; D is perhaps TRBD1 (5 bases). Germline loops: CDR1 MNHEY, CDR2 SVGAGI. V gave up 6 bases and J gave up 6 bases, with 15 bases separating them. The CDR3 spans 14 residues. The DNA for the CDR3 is TGTGCCAGCAGAAGCACAGGTGTGGGTCAGCCCCAGCATTTT. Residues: CASRSTGVGQPQHF.

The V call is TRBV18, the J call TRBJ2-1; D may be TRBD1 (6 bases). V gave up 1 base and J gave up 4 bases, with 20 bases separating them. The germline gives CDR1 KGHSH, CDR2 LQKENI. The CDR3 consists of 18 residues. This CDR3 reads CASSPLVVQGRVYNEQFF. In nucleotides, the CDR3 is TGTGCCAGCTCACCACTTGTTGTACAGGGCAGGGTGTACAATGAGCAGTTCTTC.

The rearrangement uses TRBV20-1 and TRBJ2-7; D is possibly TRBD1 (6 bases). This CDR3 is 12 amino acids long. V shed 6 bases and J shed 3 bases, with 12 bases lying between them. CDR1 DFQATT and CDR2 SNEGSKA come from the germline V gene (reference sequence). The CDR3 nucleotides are TGCAGTGCCATGGACAGTCTCTACGAGCAGTACTTC. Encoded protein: CSAMDSLYEQYF.

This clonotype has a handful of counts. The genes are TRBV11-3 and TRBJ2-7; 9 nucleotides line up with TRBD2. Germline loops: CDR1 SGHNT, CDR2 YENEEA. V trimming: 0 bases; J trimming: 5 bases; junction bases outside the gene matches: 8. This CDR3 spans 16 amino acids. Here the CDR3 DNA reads TGTGCCAGCAGCTTAGACGGGCGGGAGGGGGACAACGAGCAGTACTTC. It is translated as CASSLDGREGDNEQYF.

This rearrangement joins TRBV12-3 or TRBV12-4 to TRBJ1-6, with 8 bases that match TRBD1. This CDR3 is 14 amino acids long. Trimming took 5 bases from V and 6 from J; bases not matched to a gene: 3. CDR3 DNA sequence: TGTGCCAGCAGTCTAGACAGGGGTAATTCACCCCTCCACTTT. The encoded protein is CASSLDRGNSPLHF.

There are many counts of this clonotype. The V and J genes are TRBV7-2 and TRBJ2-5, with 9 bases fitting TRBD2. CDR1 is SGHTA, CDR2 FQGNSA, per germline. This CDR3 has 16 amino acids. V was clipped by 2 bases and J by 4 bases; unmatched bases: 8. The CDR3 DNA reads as TGTGCCAGCAGCTTATCAAGCGGGAGGTTGGCAGAGACCCAGTACTTC. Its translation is CASSLSSGRLAETQYF.

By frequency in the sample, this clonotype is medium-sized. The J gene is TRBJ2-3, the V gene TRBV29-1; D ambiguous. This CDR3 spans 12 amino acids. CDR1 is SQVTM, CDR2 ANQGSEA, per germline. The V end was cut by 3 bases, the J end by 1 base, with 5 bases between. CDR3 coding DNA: TGCAGCGTTGACACAGGCACAGATACGCAGTATTTT. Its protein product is CSVDTGTDTQYF.

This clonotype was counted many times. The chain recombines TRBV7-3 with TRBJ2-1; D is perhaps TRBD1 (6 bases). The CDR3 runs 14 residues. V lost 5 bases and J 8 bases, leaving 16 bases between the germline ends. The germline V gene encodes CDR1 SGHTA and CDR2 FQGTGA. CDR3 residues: CASSSLHRVDEQFF. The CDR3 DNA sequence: TGTGCCAGCAGCAGCCTCCACAGGGTCGATGAGCAGTTCTTC.

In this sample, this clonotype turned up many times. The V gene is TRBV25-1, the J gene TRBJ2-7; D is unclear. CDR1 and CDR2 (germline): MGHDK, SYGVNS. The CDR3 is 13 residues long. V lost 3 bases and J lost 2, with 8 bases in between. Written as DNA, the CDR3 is TGTGCCAGCAGTGACATCGCGACCTACGAGCAGTACTTC. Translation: CASSDIATYEQYF.